A single sample is the source of the 12 T cell receptor beta chains below, sequenced in a study of shared clonotypes between healthy human individuals. CD8 cells regarded as naive lacked CD45RO, were positively chosen for CCR7, and omitted terminally differentiated effector memory CD45RA+ cells. Some clones are missing from TCRdb's copy, which holds only in-frame ones; the method was immunoSEQ multiplex PCR. This table holds about 2.2 million clones, just over 90% found once. The sequenced material came from naive CD8+ T cells from PBMCs. The receptors were sampled from a man aged 18-30 years in good health. Some clones in this sample may be carry-over from other donors' samples.

The chain combines TRBV19 with TRBJ2-7; 7 positions match TRBD1. The V gene end was trimmed by 5 bases and the J gene end by 3 bases; junction bases not matched to a gene: 4. The CDR3 covers 13 residues. Germline V gene data show CDR1 as LNHDA and CDR2 as SQIVND (reference sequence). In DNA form, the CDR3 reads TGTGCCAGTAGTGGGGGACAGATCTACGAGCAGTACTTC. This sequence encodes CASSGGQIYEQYF.

CDR3 sequence: CASSSSAGEQYF. The CDR3 DNA is TGTGCCAGCAGCTCCTCTGCTGGCGAGCAGTACTTC. The chain links TRBV5-6 to TRBJ2-7; D is uncertain. Looked up from germline, CDR1 is SGHDT and CDR2 is YYEEEE. The V end was cut by 3 bases, the J end by 6 bases, with 10 bases between. The CDR3 is made up of 12 amino acids.

The V gene is TRBV19, the J gene TRBJ2-7; D remains ambiguous. The length of the CDR3 is 13 residues. Germline loops: CDR1 LNHDA, CDR2 SQIVND (reference sequence). V dropped 5 bases and J dropped 0 bases, with 8 bases sitting between them. Here the CDR3 reads CASSWADSYEQYF. In DNA, the CDR3 is TGTGCCAGTAGTTGGGCTGACTCCTACGAGCAGTACTTC.

In DNA, the CDR3 is TGCGCCAGCCGGACAGGCCTAAGCTCCTACAATGAGCAGTTCTTC. Translating it yields CASRTGLSSYNEQFF. The J gene is TRBJ2-1, the V gene TRBV5-1, with TRBD1 identical over 7 bases. This CDR3 is built from 15 residues. Germline V gives CDR1 SGHRS, CDR2 YFSETQ. J was trimmed by 0 bases and V by 7 bases; bases with no gene match: 7.

The rearrangement joins TRBV9 to TRBJ2-7, with 7 bases lining up with TRBD2. The CDR3 contains 16 residues. Germline lookup yields CDR1 SGDLS and CDR2 YYNGEE. With V trimmed by 3 bases and J by 4 bases, 13 bases remained unmatched. In nucleotides, the CDR3 is TGTGCCAGCAGCGCTTATCCTGCAAGCGGGACGTACGAGCAGTACTTC. The encoded protein is CASSAYPASGTYEQYF.

This chain joins TRBV5-4 and TRBJ2-7; 7 bases line up with TRBD2. The CDR3 spans 14 residues. Unmatched junction bases numbered 6, after V lost 3 bases and J lost 3 bases. Germline V gene sequence: CDR1 SGHNT, CDR2 YYREEE (reference sequence). The DNA for the CDR3 is TGTGCCAGCAGCTACGGACTAGAAAGCTACGAGCAGTACTTC. Protein product: CASSYGLESYEQYF.

The DNA of the CDR3 is TGTGCCAGCATCGCCGGGACGGGGATCGGGAACGAGCAGTACTTC. The encoded protein is CASIAGTGIGNEQYF. The chain uses TRBV27 and TRBJ2-7; D possibly matches TRBD1 or TRBD2 (5 bases each). The V end was cut by 7 bases, the J end by 5 bases, with 21 bases between. From germline, CDR1 is MNHEY and CDR2 SMNVEV (reference sequence). The CDR3 totals 15 residues.

The V and J genes are TRBV19 and TRBJ2-6, with D tentatively TRBD1 (6 bases). The CDR3 length is 18 residues. Trimming left V 8 bases short and J 1 base short, with 21 bases between. Germline V CDR1 and CDR2: LNHDA, SQIVND (reference sequence). For the CDR3, the DNA is TGTGCCAGTGGTCGATCGACAGGACCCCCATCTGGGGCCAACGTCCTGACTTTC. Translation: CASGRSTGPPSGANVLTF. Full variable domain (remainder filled in from reference TRBV19 and TRBJ2-6): DGGITQSPKYLFRKEGQNVTLSCEQNLNHDAMYWYRQDPGQGLRLIYYSQIVNDFQKGDIAEGYSVSREKKESFPLTVTSAQKNPTAFYLCASGRSTGPPSGANVLTFGAGSRLTVL.

The chain recombines TRBV14 with TRBJ2-2; tentative D call: TRBD1 (5 bases). The CDR3 spans 15 residues. V lost 4 bases, J lost 3 bases, and 12 bases lay in between. The germline V gene encodes CDR1 SGHDN and CDR2 FVKESK. This CDR3 reads CASSPQGSDTGELFF. CDR3 in DNA: TGTGCCAGCAGCCCGCAGGGTTCGGACACCGGGGAGCTGTTTTTT.

This sequence joins TRBV7-9 and TRBJ2-1; perhaps TRBD1 as D (6 bases). The V gene lost 5 bases and the J gene lost 5 bases, with 16 bases spanning the gap. The CDR3 has 15 amino acids. CDR1 SEHNR and CDR2 FQNEAQ come from the germline V gene (reference sequence). The CDR3 nucleotides read TGTGCCAGCAGCCCTAGGCAGGGGTCGGACAATGAGCAGTTCTTC. Encoded protein: CASSPRQGSDNEQFF.

The rearrangement links TRBV29-1 to TRBJ2-3, with 12 bases fitting TRBD2. The CDR3 covers 16 residues. Trimming took 6 bases from V and 0 from J; bases not matched to a gene: 7. The germline V gene has CDR1 SQVTM and CDR2 ANQGSEA. CDR3 coding DNA: TGCAGCGTGACGCGGACTAGCGGGGCAAGCACAGATACGCAGTATTTT. It translates to CSVTRTSGASTDTQYF.

CDR3 DNA sequence: TGCGCCAGCAGCCAAGATCGGCGGAGTTCGGCTCACGAGCAGTACTTC. It is translated as CASSQDRRSSAHEQYF. This chain connects TRBV4-3 to TRBJ2-7, with unresolved D. Looked up from germline, CDR1 is LGHNA and CDR2 is YSLEER. The CDR3 loop spans 16 amino acids. Trimming took 0 bases from V and 5 from J, leaving 17 bases between them.